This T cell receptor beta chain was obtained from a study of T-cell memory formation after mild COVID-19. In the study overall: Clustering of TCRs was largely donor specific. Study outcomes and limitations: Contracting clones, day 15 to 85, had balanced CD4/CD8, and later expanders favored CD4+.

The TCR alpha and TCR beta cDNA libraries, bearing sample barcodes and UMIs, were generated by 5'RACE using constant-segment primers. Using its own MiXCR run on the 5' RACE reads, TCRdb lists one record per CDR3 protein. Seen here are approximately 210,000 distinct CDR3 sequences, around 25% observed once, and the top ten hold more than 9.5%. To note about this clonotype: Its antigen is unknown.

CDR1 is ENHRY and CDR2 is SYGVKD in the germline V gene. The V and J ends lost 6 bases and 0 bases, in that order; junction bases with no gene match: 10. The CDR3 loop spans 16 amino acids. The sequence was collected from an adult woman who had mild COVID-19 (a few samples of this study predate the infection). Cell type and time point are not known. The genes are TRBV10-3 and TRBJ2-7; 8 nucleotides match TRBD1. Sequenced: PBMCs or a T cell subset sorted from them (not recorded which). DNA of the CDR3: TGTGCCATCAGGGGGACAGGAGGGGCCCCCTCCTACGAGCAGTACTTC. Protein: CAIRGTGGAPSYEQYF.